This TCR beta chain was captured by sequencing in a study of graft-versus-host responses after intestinal transplantation. The wider study: Recipients had transplants, and these were multivisceral, liver-intestinal, or isolated intestinal. Induction with anti-thymocyte globulin, then tacrolimus and steroids for about 3 years, was given to all recipients. The study, taken as a whole, reports: Detection of GvH clones occurred in recipient marrow, and some had their first appearance in ileum or blood.

Repertoires were generated with immunoSEQ multiplex PCR, while TCRdb's copy carries only in-frame clones and drops some. The table has around 120,000 clones, 85% to 95% seen once. Of note for this clone: What it recognizes is unknown.

Trimming shortened V by 2 bases and J by 5 bases, and 15 bases separated the two germline ends. The V gene's germline CDR1 is MNHEY and CDR2 SVGAGI. The CDR3 spans 15 residues. The clonotype was recovered from a human donor who received an intestinal transplant. Specimen: unstimulated CD4+ T cells sorted from spleen or lymph node cells, collected before intestinal transplant. The V gene is TRBV6-5, the J gene TRBJ2-5; D might be TRBD2 (7 bases). In DNA, the CDR3 is TGTGCCAGCAGTTACGGGGGGGCTGGTGGGGAGACCCAGTACTTC. Its translation is CASSYGGAGGETQYF.